The 31 T cell receptor beta chains listed next were all sequenced from one sample in a study of OX40 agonist ivuxolimab in advanced cancers. The table came from immunoSEQ multiplex PCR; TCRdb's copy has only in-frame clones and leaves some out. The repertoire holds about 58,000 clones, with less than 85% as singletons. Material: CD4+ or CD8+ T cells sorted from blood, obtained in a trial of the OX40 agonist ivuxolimab. The source is an adult with an advanced solid tumor such as melanoma, head and neck, liver or kidney cancer.

The chain combines TRBV7-9 with TRBJ1-1; unclear D gene. The CDR3 covers 16 residues. Looked up from germline, CDR1 is SEHNR and CDR2 is FQNEAQ (reference sequence). Trimming took off 3 bases at V and 1 base at J, with 15 bases between the two ends. The CDR3 DNA follows: TGTGCCAGCAGCTTGTACCGGACGACGGAGAACACTGAAGCTTTCTTT. Protein product: CASSLYRTTENTEAFF. The full variable domain, with the rest looked up from reference TRBV7-9 and TRBJ1-1, is DTGVSQNPRHKITKRGQNVTFRCDPISEHNRLYWYRQTLGQGPEFLTYFQNEAQLEKSRLLSDRFSAERPKGSFSTLEIQRTEQGDSAMYLCASSLYRTTENTEAFFGQGTRLTVV.

CDR3 DNA sequence: TGTGCCAGCGGCGACGTCCCGTTCTTC. Its protein product is CASGDVPFF. V usage is TRBV9 and J usage is TRBJ2-1; D unclear. CDR3 length: 9 amino acids. V dropped 7 bases and J dropped 15 bases, with 11 bases sitting between them. CDR1 SGDLS and CDR2 YYNGEE come from the germline V gene. Combining the CDR3 with reference TRBV9 and TRBJ2-1 gives the whole variable domain DSGVTQTPKHLITATGQRVTLRCSPRSGDLSVYWYQQSLDQGLQFLIQYYNGEERAKGNILERFSAQQFPDLHSELNLSSLELGDSALYFCASGDVPFFGPGTRLTVL.

The J gene is TRBJ2-4, the V gene TRBV5-4, with D possibly called TRBD1 or TRBD2 (6 bases each). Germline values: CDR1 SGHNT, CDR2 YYREEE (reference sequence). CDR3 length: 16 residues. Trimming removed 4 bases from V and 1 base from J, with 15 bases in between. The DNA of the CDR3 is TGTGCCAGCAGCCCTCTAGGGGGGAACGCCAAAAACATTCAGTACTTC. This sequence encodes CASSPLGGNAKNIQYF.

Only a few counts were recorded for this clone. The rearrangement joins TRBV28 to TRBJ1-6, with D possibly TRBD1 on 6 matching bases. Deletions cut 4 bases from V and 11 bases from J, with 15 bases between. The CDR3 has 14 amino acids. Germline V gene data show CDR1 as MDHEN and CDR2 as SYDVKM. In DNA, the CDR3 is TGTGCCAGCAGTTCCGGGTCCCCAGGGGCACCCCTCCACTTT. Its translation: CASSSGSPGAPLHF.

The V gene is TRBV5-4, the J gene TRBJ1-2; maybe TRBD1 (5 bases). This CDR3 is built from 14 residues. V was pared by 3 bases and J by 4 bases, with 13 bases between. Germline V lookup: CDR1 SGHNT, CDR2 YYREEE (reference sequence). Here the CDR3 DNA reads TGTGCCAGCAGCTGGGGCGGGGAGCGCTATGGCTACACCTTC. This encodes CASSWGGERYGYTF. The entire variable domain, with the rest obtained from reference TRBV5-4 and TRBJ1-2, is as follows: ETGVTQSPTHLIKTRGQQVTLRCSSQSGHNTVSWYQQALGQGPQFIFQYYREEENGRGNFPPRFSGLQFPNYSSELNVNALELDDSALYLCASSWGGERYGYTFGSGTRLTVV.

The rearrangement uses TRBV7-9 and TRBJ1-1, with 7 bases fitting TRBD1. Germline lookup yields CDR1 SEHNR and CDR2 FQNEAQ (reference sequence). The CDR3 has 15 amino acids. Unmatched junction bases numbered 11, after V lost 4 bases and J lost 6 bases. In nucleotides, the CDR3 is TGTGCCAGCAGCTGGGGAACAGGGGTCCCTCCTGAAGCTTTCTTT. Translating it yields CASSWGTGVPPEAFF.

The V call is TRBV10-3, the J call TRBJ2-1; D uncertain. From germline, CDR1 is ENHRY and CDR2 SYGVKD. V was shortened by 3 bases and J by 3 bases, with 0 bases between the two germline ends. This CDR3 has 11 residues. The CDR3 bases are TGTGCCATCAGTGACTACAATGAGCAGTTCTTC. This encodes CAISDYNEQFF.

V gene TRBV14 combines with J gene TRBJ1-1; 10 positions agree with TRBD1. V shed 4 bases and J 4 bases; nucleotides not matched to a gene: 3. There are 14 residues in the CDR3. In germline, CDR1 is SGHDN, CDR2 FVKESK. The CDR3 nucleotides read TGTGCCAGCAGCCTGGGACAGGGGACCACTGAAGCTTTCTTT. It is translated as CASSLGQGTTEAFF. Full variable domain (missing parts from reference TRBV14 and TRBJ1-1): EAGVTQFPSHSVIEKGQTVTLRCDPISGHDNLYWYRRVMGKEIKFLLHFVKESKQDESGMPNNRFLAERTGGTYSTLKVQPAELEDSGVYFCASSLGQGTTEAFFGQGTRLTVV.

This clone has only one observation. This rearrangement joins TRBV28 to TRBJ2-4; 9 bases fit TRBD1. Trimming removed 7 bases from V and 5 bases from J; junction bases left unmatched: 12. The CDR3 totals 16 residues. Germline lookup yields CDR1 MDHEN and CDR2 SYDVKM. The CDR3 is CASIQLGQGGQNIQYF. The CDR3 bases are TGTGCCAGCATCCAACTGGGACAGGGTGGTCAAAACATTCAGTACTTC.

This sequence joins TRBV5-8 and TRBJ2-5, with 9 positions matching TRBD1. This CDR3 is built from 15 residues. Trimming removed 3 bases from V and 4 bases from J; junction bases left unmatched: 7. The germline V gene has CDR1 SGHTS and CDR2 YDEGEE. CDR3 in DNA: TGTGCCAGCAGCTCCGGGACAGGGAATGGAGAGACCCAGTACTTC. Translating gives CASSSGTGNGETQYF.

The chain has TRBV4-1 and TRBJ1-4, with a tentative D call TRBD1 (6 bases). V was trimmed by 4 bases and J by 5 bases, leaving 14 bases between them. The CDR3 totals 15 residues. Per the germline V gene, CDR1 is MGHRA and CDR2 is YSYEKL. CDR3 in DNA: TGCGCCAGCAGCCTGACAGGCAGACAAAATGAAAAACTGTTTTTT. It specifies CASSLTGRQNEKLFF.

In this sample, this clone turned up a few times. This chain connects TRBV30 to TRBJ2-5; D is unclear. V dropped 0 bases and J dropped 1 base, with 21 bases sitting between them. Germline V CDR1 and CDR2: GTSNPN, SVGIG (reference sequence). CDR3 size: 18 residues. The DNA of the CDR3 is TGTGCCTGGAGTGTACTGGGCCCCGGATTTCGGCTCCAAGAGACCCAGTACTTC. Translation gives CAWSVLGPGFRLQETQYF.

J is TRBJ2-7 and V is TRBV18; TRBD2 is a possible D gene (6 bases). Germline V gene lookup returns CDR1 KGHSH and CDR2 LQKENI. Trimming removed 3 bases from V and 7 bases from J, with 13 bases in between. The length of the CDR3 is 13 residues. The CDR3 DNA reads TGTGCCAGCTCACCCGCGGGGCTTGGAGAGCAGTACTTC. Amino acids: CASSPAGLGEQYF.

Only a few counts were recorded for this clone. This sequence joins TRBV7-6 and TRBJ2-5, with unresolved D. CDR1 is SGHVS, CDR2 FNYEAQ, per germline. The CDR3 covers 13 residues. The V and J ends lost 3 bases and 3 bases respectively, with 8 bases between them. The DNA for the CDR3 is TGTGCCAGCAGCTTCTCGTGGAAAGAGACCCAGTACTTC. Its translation is CASSFSWKETQYF.

The V and J genes are TRBV4-1 and TRBJ1-4, with TRBD1 as a possible D gene (5 bases). In germline, CDR1 is MGHRA, CDR2 YSYEKL. The CDR3 loop spans 16 amino acids. The V gene lost 0 bases and the J gene lost 8 bases, with 16 bases spanning the gap. This CDR3 is CASSQEKPWDVEKLFF. CDR3 DNA: TGCGCCAGCAGCCAAGAAAAACCCTGGGACGTCGAAAAACTGTTTTTT.

This clone was seen a single time. V and J are TRBV11-3 and TRBJ2-3, with a possible D match to TRBD1 (6 bases). CDR1 and CDR2 from the germline V gene are SGHNT and YENEEA. The CDR3 is 15 amino acids. Trimming cost V 1 base and J 4 bases, with 12 bases left between them. CDR3 sequence reads: CASSLGTVSADTQYF. In nucleotides, the CDR3 is TGTGCCAGCAGCTTAGGGACAGTCTCGGCAGATACGCAGTATTTT.

V usage is TRBV28 and J usage is TRBJ1-1, with unresolved D. Germline V gene lookup returns CDR1 MDHEN and CDR2 SYDVKM. Trimming shortened V by 4 bases and J by 7 bases, and 4 bases separated the two germline ends. This CDR3 spans 10 amino acids. CDR3 amino acids: CASSSFEAFF. CDR3 DNA: TGTGCCAGCAGTTCTTTTGAAGCTTTCTTT.

The chain combines TRBV11-3 with TRBJ2-7; TRBD1 agrees at 10 bases. Germline loops: CDR1 SGHNT, CDR2 YENEEA. CDR3 length: 16 amino acids. The J segment lost 2 bases and the V segment lost 6 bases, leaving 10 bases of the junction unmatched. The CDR3 region has the DNA TGTGCCAGCAGTTCTACCCGGACAGGGGGGGCCTACGAGCAGTACTTC. Encoded protein: CASSSTRTGGAYEQYF.

The chain employs TRBV5-1 and TRBJ1-3; D perhaps matches TRBD1 (5 bases). CDR3 length: 16 residues. The V gene's germline CDR1 is SGHRS and CDR2 YFSETQ. Trimming pared 0 bases from V and 2 bases from J, leaving 12 bases between. The CDR3 bases are TGCGCCAGCAGCTTGGAGGGGTCAGGGACTGGAAACACCATATATTTT. Encoded protein: CASSLEGSGTGNTIYF.

This sequence joins TRBV28 and TRBJ1-2; D perhaps matches TRBD1 (6 bases). The CDR3 is made up of 16 amino acids. The V end was cut by 4 bases, the J end by 4 bases, with 19 bases between. CDR1 is MDHEN, CDR2 SYDVKM, per germline. In nucleotides, the CDR3 is TGTGCCAGCAGTTCCGGGGGGCGCACCCTGGGCTATGGCTACACCTTC. This gives the protein CASSSGGRTLGYGYTF.

The J gene is TRBJ2-1, the V gene TRBV28; D remains ambiguous. Trimming removed 7 bases from V and 1 base from J, with 8 bases in between. This CDR3 has 13 residues. The germline V gene encodes CDR1 MDHEN and CDR2 SYDVKM. The CDR3: CASKVGSYNEQFF. DNA of the CDR3: TGTGCCAGCAAGGTAGGGTCCTACAATGAGCAGTTCTTC.

The chain has TRBV7-2 and TRBJ2-1, with TRBD2 matching 10 bases. Germline CDR1 is SGHTA and CDR2 is FQGNSA. The CDR3 runs to 16 residues. V lost 5 bases, J lost 6 bases, and 10 bases stayed unmatched. The CDR3 loop reads CASSRGTSGAGNEQFF. The CDR3 nucleotides are TGTGCCAGCAGCCGTGGAACTAGCGGGGCGGGCAATGAGCAGTTCTTC.

CDR3: CASRRQYGAEEQFF. In DNA, the CDR3 is TGTGCCAGCAGACGTCAATACGGGGCCGAGGAGCAGTTCTTC. The chain has TRBV27 and TRBJ2-1; D tentatively reads TRBD1 or TRBD2 (5 bases each). V was trimmed by 6 bases and J by 10 bases, leaving 19 bases between them. The CDR3 extends over 14 amino acids. The germline V gene encodes CDR1 MNHEY and CDR2 SMNVEV (reference sequence).

The V gene is TRBV15, the J gene TRBJ2-2, with D possibly TRBD2 on 6 matching bases. Trimming cost V 1 base and J 1 base, with 19 bases left between them. This CDR3 is 19 amino acids long. Looked up from germline, CDR1 is LNHNV and CDR2 is YYDKDF (reference sequence). The chain's CDR3 is CATSRVGARRGLNTGELFF. CDR3 DNA: TGTGCCACCAGCAGAGTTGGGGCACGGAGGGGCTTGAACACCGGGGAGCTGTTTTTT.

V is TRBV11-2 and J is TRBJ1-3; D not certain. The length of the CDR3 is 15 residues. Trimming cost V 5 bases and J 0 bases, with 11 bases left between them. Germline V gene lookup returns CDR1 SGHAT and CDR2 FQNNGV. The CDR3 spells CASSLVLSSGNTIYF. The CDR3 nucleotides are TGTGCCAGCAGCCTAGTTTTAAGCTCTGGAAACACCATATATTTT.

The gene calls are TRBV10-3 and TRBJ2-5, with D perhaps TRBD2 (5 bases). V shed 10 bases and J shed 4 bases, with 13 bases lying between them. CDR3 length equals 12 residues. CDR1 ENHRY and CDR2 SYGVKD come from the germline V gene. CDR3 nucleotide sequence: TGTGCCACCTCTCCTAGCCTAGAGACCCAGTACTTC. Translating it yields CATSPSLETQYF.

This clone appeared once. V and J are TRBV6-1 and TRBJ1-2; D not certain. Germline loops: CDR1 MNHNS, CDR2 SASEGT. This CDR3 comprises 13 residues. The V and J ends lost 4 bases and 6 bases respectively, with 12 bases between them. For the CDR3, the DNA is TGTGCCAGCAGTGTTGTGGATTCGGATGGCTACACCTTC. Translation: CASSVVDSDGYTF.

The chain recombines TRBV28 with TRBJ1-1, with D possibly TRBD1 on 6 matching bases. Germline-derived CDR1 and CDR2 are MDHEN and SYDVKM. The CDR3 loop spans 14 amino acids. Trimming took 4 bases from V and 7 from J, leaving 16 bases between them. DNA of the CDR3: TGTGCCAGCAGTTCAGGACAGTGGATCCTTGAAGCTTTCTTT. Protein: CASSSGQWILEAFF. The full variable domain, in which reference TRBV28 and TRBJ1-1 provide the parts outside the CDR3, is DVKVTQSSRYLVKRTGEKVFLECVQDMDHENMFWYRQDPGLGLRLIYFSYDVKMKEKGDIPEGYSVSREKKERFSLILESASTNQTSMYLCASSSGQWILEAFFGQGTRLTVV.

The chain recombines TRBV6-5 with TRBJ1-2; D is unclear. V dropped 2 bases and J dropped 7 bases, with 11 bases sitting between them. There are 13 residues in the CDR3. Germline CDR1 MNHEY, CDR2 SVGAGI. This CDR3 reads CASSYDGSGGYTF. Here the CDR3 DNA reads TGTGCCAGCAGTTACGATGGGAGCGGTGGCTACACCTTC.

This chain uses TRBV6-5 with TRBJ2-5; tentative D call: TRBD1 (6 bases). The J call may not be correct, given that the DNA end is closer to TRBJ2-7. The CDR3 has 15 amino acids. Germline CDR1 and CDR2: MNHEY and SVGAGI. CDR3: CASSSTGISSYEQYF. The CDR3 DNA reads TGTGCCAGCAGTTCTACAGGGATTAGCTCCTACGAGCAGTACTTC.

V gene TRBV30 combines with J gene TRBJ2-7; D is possibly TRBD1 or TRBD2 (5 bases each). The CDR3 is 15 amino acids. Between the trimmed V and J ends, which lost 2 bases and 0 bases, there was a span of 14 bases. The germline V gene encodes CDR1 GTSNPN and CDR2 SVGIG (reference sequence). CDR3: CAWSFQGVNSYEQYF. The CDR3 nucleotides are TGTGCCTGGAGTTTCCAGGGAGTCAACTCCTACGAGCAGTACTTC.